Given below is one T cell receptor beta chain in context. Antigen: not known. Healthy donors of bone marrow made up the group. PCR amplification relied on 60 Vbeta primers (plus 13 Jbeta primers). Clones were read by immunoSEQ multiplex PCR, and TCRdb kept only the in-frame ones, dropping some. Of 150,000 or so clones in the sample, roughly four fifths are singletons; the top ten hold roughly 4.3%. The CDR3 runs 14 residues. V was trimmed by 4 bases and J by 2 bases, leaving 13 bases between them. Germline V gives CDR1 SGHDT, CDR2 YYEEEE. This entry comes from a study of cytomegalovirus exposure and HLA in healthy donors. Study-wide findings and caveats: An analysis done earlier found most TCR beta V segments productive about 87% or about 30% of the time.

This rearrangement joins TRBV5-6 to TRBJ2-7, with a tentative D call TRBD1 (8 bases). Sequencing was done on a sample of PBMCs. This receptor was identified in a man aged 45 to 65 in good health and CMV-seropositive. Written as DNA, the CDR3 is TGTGCCAGCAGCCCACAGGGGGGGGCCTACGAGCAGTACTTC. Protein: CASSPQGGAYEQYF.